The rows below give T cell receptor beta chains drawn from one sample of a study of cytomegalovirus exposure and HLA in healthy donors. Repertoires were generated with immunoSEQ multiplex PCR, while TCRdb's copy carries only in-frame clones and drops some. In the table there are around 170,000 clones, less than 75% of which are singletons. Sequenced input: PBMCs. These receptors all come from a girl between 10 and 17 years old in good health and CMV-seronegative. The CDR3 runs from the conserved cysteine through the conserved F or W. Each record gives: CDR3 protein, CDR3 DNA, D gene, clone size, V gene, J gene. The D gene is left open where the match is weak. Size values are once, few and many counts, or a class for expanded clones, and some rows have none.

CDR3aa: CASSFGQTVDTIYF
CDR3nt: TGCGCCAGCAGCTTCGGACAGACGGTAGACACCATATATTTT
d_gene: -
abundance: -
v_gene: TRBV5-1
j_gene: TRBJ1-3

CDR3aa: CASSVEDSYQPQHF
CDR3nt: TGTGCCAGCAGTGTTGAGGACAGCTATCAGCCCCAGCATTTT
d_gene: -
abundance: -
v_gene: TRBV6-4
j_gene: TRBJ1-5

CDR3aa: CASSLGTTFYYGYTF
CDR3nt: TGTGCCAGCAGCTTGGGGACTACTTTCTACTATGGCTACACCTTC
d_gene: -
abundance: -
v_gene: TRBV5-4
j_gene: TRBJ1-2

CDR3aa: CASSYGVQGSYNEQFF
CDR3nt: TGTGCCAGCAGTTACGGGGTACAGGGGTCCTACAATGAGCAGTTCTTC
d_gene: TRBD1
abundance: -
v_gene: TRBV6-5
j_gene: TRBJ2-1

CDR3aa: CASSLGTSGGVQETQYF
CDR3nt: TGTGCCAGCAGCTTAGGAACTAGCGGGGGGGTTCAAGAGACCCAGTACTTC
d_gene: TRBD2
abundance: -
v_gene: TRBV11-2
j_gene: TRBJ2-5

CDR3aa: CASSLQGNTGELFF
CDR3nt: TGCGCCAGCAGCTTGCAGGGGAACACCGGGGAGCTGTTTTTT
d_gene: -
abundance: -
v_gene: TRBV5-1
j_gene: TRBJ2-2

CDR3aa: CASSVYGEATDTQYF
CDR3nt: TGTGCCAGCAGCGTATATGGGGAGGCCACAGATACGCAGTATTTT
d_gene: -
abundance: few
v_gene: TRBV9
j_gene: TRBJ2-3

CDR3aa: CAMTGELHF
CDR3nt: TGTGCCATGACAGGGGAGCTCCACTTT
d_gene: TRBD1
abundance: -
v_gene: TRBV10-3
j_gene: TRBJ1-6

CDR3aa: CASSLDRASGGVDTQYF
CDR3nt: TGTGCCAGCAGCTTAGATCGCGCTAGCGGGGGGGTGGATACGCAGTATTTT
d_gene: TRBD2
abundance: few
v_gene: TRBV11-2
j_gene: TRBJ2-3

CDR3aa: CASPGRTDTQYF
CDR3nt: TGCGCCAGCCCGGGTCGCACAGATACGCAGTATTTT
d_gene: -
abundance: -
v_gene: TRBV10-1
j_gene: TRBJ2-3

CDR3aa: CSARSDYGYTF
CDR3nt: TGCAGTGCTAGAAGCGACTATGGCTACACCTTC
d_gene: -
abundance: -
v_gene: TRBV20-1
j_gene: TRBJ1-2

CDR3aa: CAWSEGGGSYEQYF
CDR3nt: TGTGCCTGGAGTGAAGGGGGAGGGTCCTACGAGCAGTACTTC
d_gene: -
abundance: -
v_gene: TRBV30
j_gene: TRBJ2-7

CDR3aa: CASSPRQGGSPLHF
CDR3nt: TGTGCCAGCAGCCCTCGACAGGGAGGTTCACCCCTCCACTTT
d_gene: TRBD1
abundance: -
v_gene: TRBV7-2
j_gene: TRBJ1-6

CDR3aa: CASSLAPGLAENTGELFF
CDR3nt: TGTGCCAGCAGCTTAGCCCCGGGACTAGCGGAGAACACCGGGGAGCTGTTTTTT
d_gene: TRBD2
abundance: -
v_gene: TRBV7-9
j_gene: TRBJ2-2

CDR3aa: CALKTSLNTYEQYF
CDR3nt: TGTGCCCTGAAAACTAGCCTTAATACCTACGAGCAGTACTTC
d_gene: -
abundance: -
v_gene: TRBV6-1
j_gene: TRBJ2-7

CDR3aa: CASSPTGEETQYF
CDR3nt: TGTGCCAGCAGCCCTACCGGGGAAGAGACCCAGTACTTC
d_gene: -
abundance: -
v_gene: TRBV7-3
j_gene: TRBJ2-5

CDR3aa: CASSLGTSTDTQYF
CDR3nt: TGCGCCAGCAGCTTAGGGACTAGCACAGATACGCAGTATTTT
d_gene: -
abundance: few
v_gene: TRBV5-1
j_gene: TRBJ2-3

CDR3aa: CAMRGDTEAFF
CDR3nt: TGTGCCATGCGGGGGGACACTGAAGCTTTCTTT
d_gene: -
abundance: few
v_gene: TRBV10-3
j_gene: TRBJ1-1

CDR3aa: CASSPGTANSYEQYF
CDR3nt: TGTGCCAGCAGTCCCGGGACAGCGAATTCCTACGAGCAGTACTTC
d_gene: TRBD1
abundance: once
v_gene: TRBV28
j_gene: TRBJ2-7

CDR3aa: CASSQDEGHSLQGYTF
CDR3nt: TGCGCCAGCAGCCAAGATGAGGGACATAGCCTTCAGGGCTACACCTTC
d_gene: -
abundance: -
v_gene: TRBV4-1
j_gene: TRBJ1-2

CDR3aa: CAWRDTYTGELFF
CDR3nt: TGTGCCTGGCGGGACACATACACCGGGGAGCTGTTTTTT
d_gene: -
abundance: few
v_gene: TRBV30
j_gene: TRBJ2-2

CDR3aa: CASSLARGLTDTQYF
CDR3nt: TGTGCCAGCAGCTTAGCTCGGGGTCTCACAGATACGCAGTATTTT
d_gene: -
abundance: -
v_gene: TRBV11-1
j_gene: TRBJ2-3

CDR3aa: CAGHRENTEAFF
CDR3nt: TGTGCCGGACACAGGGAGAACACTGAAGCTTTCTTT
d_gene: -
abundance: -
v_gene: TRBV30
j_gene: TRBJ1-1

CDR3aa: CAINDRGFGYTF
CDR3nt: TGTGCCATCAACGACAGGGGGTTTGGCTACACCTTC
d_gene: TRBD1
abundance: -
v_gene: TRBV10-3
j_gene: TRBJ1-2

CDR3aa: CAISGGQGGNYGYTF
CDR3nt: TGTGCCATCAGTGGGGGACAGGGCGGAAACTATGGCTACACCTTC
d_gene: TRBD1
abundance: -
v_gene: TRBV10-3
j_gene: TRBJ1-2

CDR3aa: CASSIGRGSGNTIYF
CDR3nt: TGTGCCAGCAGTATTGGGAGGGGCTCTGGAAACACCATATATTTT
d_gene: -
abundance: few
v_gene: TRBV6-1
j_gene: TRBJ1-3

CDR3aa: CASSLQETQYF
CDR3nt: TGTGCCAGCAGCCTCCAAGAGACCCAGTACTTC
d_gene: -
abundance: -
v_gene: TRBV5-4
j_gene: TRBJ2-5

CDR3aa: CASSLVGGVSTEAFF
CDR3nt: TGTGCCAGCAGCTTAGTAGGGGGCGTGAGTACTGAAGCTTTCTTT
d_gene: TRBD1
abundance: few
v_gene: TRBV11-2
j_gene: TRBJ1-1

CDR3aa: CASSPLPGTGELFF
CDR3nt: TGTGCCAGCAGCCCCCTCCCGGGGACCGGGGAGCTGTTTTTT
d_gene: -
abundance: -
v_gene: TRBV9
j_gene: TRBJ2-2

CDR3aa: CASSSLAGEQFF
CDR3nt: TGTGCCAGCAGCTCCCTAGCGGGGGAGCAGTTCTTC
d_gene: TRBD2
abundance: -
v_gene: TRBV7-6
j_gene: TRBJ2-1